This entry is about one T cell receptor beta chain. No antigen is known for it. This specimen comes from a study of T-cell memory formation after mild COVID-19. Regarding the study as a whole: CD4/CD8 balance characterized clones contracting day 15 to 85, and CD4+ skew characterized later expanders. Clones which contracted sat mainly in CM and EM if CD4+, and in EMRA if CD8+.

Per the germline V gene, CDR1 is SGHAT and CDR2 is FQNNGV. The CDR3 is made up of 18 amino acids. V lost 0 bases, J lost 7 bases, and 13 bases stayed unmatched. Amplification by 5'RACE using constant-segment primers produced TCR alpha and TCR beta cDNA libraries that carried sample barcodes and UMIs. TCRdb re-called the 5' RACE reads through MiXCR, storing one row per CDR3 protein. The sample records 250,000 or so distinct CDR3 sequences, 18% being singletons. The source of this sequence is a man younger than 35 who had mild COVID-19 (a few samples of this study predate the infection). Cell type and time point are not known. The sequencing sample was made of PBMCs or a T cell subset sorted from them (not recorded which). This sequence joins TRBV11-2 and TRBJ2-1, with 9 positions matching TRBD2. CDR3 sequence (DNA): TGTGCCAGCAGCTTAGATCGGGGTAGCGGGGGTTGGGGGAATGAGCAGTTCTTC. Amino acid sequence: CASSLDRGSGGWGNEQFF.